A selection of T cell receptor beta chains follows, all from one sample in a study of T cell repertoires in cytomegalovirus infection. MiXCR, run by TCRdb on the reads, gives a single entry per CDR3 protein. The top ten clones hold approximately 24% of a sample with roughly 500,000 distinct CDR3 sequences, approximately 15% of them seen once. The specimen sequenced was CD8+ T cells from PBMCs. The source is a human donor in good health (CMV status not recorded). Some clones in this sample may be carry-over from other donors' samples. CDR3s include the opening cysteine and the closing phenylalanine or tryptophan. D genes are given only for firm matches. The size of a clone is reported for some rows only, either as once, few or many, or as a class for expanded clones.

v_gene	d_gene	len	j_gene	abundance	CDR3nt	CDR3aa
TRBV12-3/TRBV12-4	TRBD1	21	TRBJ1-4	many	TGTGCCAGCAGTCCTCCCAGGGGGCGCATCCTTAAGCAAAGAACTAATGAAAAACTGTTTTTT	CASSPPRGRILKQRTNEKLFF
TRBV6-5	TRBD2	16	TRBJ2-1	many	TGTGCCAGCAGTTACTCGAGTCTAGCGGGAGTAAATGAGCAGTTCTTC	CASSYSSLAGVNEQFF
TRBV12-5	TRBD2	13	TRBJ2-2	-	TGTGCTAGTGGTTTCACTAGCGACGGGGAGCTGTTTTTT	CASGFTSDGELFF
TRBV24-1	-	13	TRBJ1-4	few	TGTGCCACCAGTGACCGTGGGGCTGAAAAACTGTTTTTT	CATSDRGAEKLFF
TRBV7-8	TRBD1	15	TRBJ1-6	many	TGTGCCAGCAGTCTGGGACAGTCCTATAATTCACCCCTCCACTTT	CASSLGQSYNSPLHF
TRBV30	-	14	TRBJ2-6	many	TGTGCCTGGAGTGTGGGGGCTGGGGCCAACGTCCTGACTTTC	CAWSVGAGANVLTF
TRBV4-2	TRBD2	17	TRBJ2-2	-	TGTGCCAGCAGCCAACGGACTAGCGGCACGAACACCGGGGAGCTGTTTTTT	CASSQRTSGTNTGELFF
TRBV7-6	TRBD2	13	TRBJ2-5	many	TGTGCCAGCAGCTTACCGGGGGGGGAGACCCAGTACTTC	CASSLPGGETQYF
TRBV7-7	-	16	TRBJ2-1	many	TGTGCCAGCAGCTTAAACGCCCGCGTTTCCTACAATGAGCAGTTCTTC	CASSLNARVSYNEQFF
TRBV7-7	-	13	TRBJ2-5	many	TGTGCCAGCAGCTTACTATTAGTCGAGACCCAGTACTTC	CASSLLLVETQYF
TRBV2	-	15	TRBJ2-2	many	TGTGCCAGCAGTACAGGGACGGCAAACACCGGGGAGCTGTTTTTT	CASSTGTANTGELFF
TRBV20-1	TRBD1	13	TRBJ2-7	-	TGCAGTGCTAGAGAGACAGGGAGCTACGAGCAGTACTTC	CSARETGSYEQYF
TRBV3-1	TRBD2	18	TRBJ2-1	-	TGTGCCAGCATCCAAGTCCCCTGGCGGGAGAGCTCCTACAATGAGCAGTTCTTC	CASIQVPWRESSYNEQFF
TRBV7-9	-	14	TRBJ1-5	many	TGTGCCAGCAGCTTAACGACAGCCAATCAGCCCCAGCATTTT	CASSLTTANQPQHF
TRBV19	-	15	TRBJ1-6	-	TGTGCCAGTAGTATCTCCCGGACAGTCAATTCACCCCTCCACTTT	CASSISRTVNSPLHF
TRBV28	TRBD1	18	TRBJ1-1	few	TGTGCCAGCAGTTCCCTGACAGGGGGCCAGAGAATGAACACTGAAGCTTTCTTT	CASSSLTGGQRMNTEAFF
TRBV30	-	12	TRBJ1-1	few	TGTGCCTGGACTTACAGGGATCTTGAAGCTTTCTTT	CAWTYRDLEAFF
TRBV27	TRBD1	20	TRBJ1-5	-	TGTGCCAGAGAGGGTGGGGCAATGACAGGGGGATTTAGAAGCAATCAGCCCCAGCATTTT	CAREGGAMTGGFRSNQPQHF
TRBV5-1	-	13	TRBJ2-7	-	TGCGCCAGCAGCTACCTCGGGGCCCACGAGCAGTACTTC	CASSYLGAHEQYF
TRBV11-2	-	15	TRBJ2-3	many	TGTGCCAGCAGCCCCAGCGGGTCAGGGACAGATACGCAGTATTTT	CASSPSGSGTDTQYF
TRBV6-4	TRBD1	15	TRBJ1-2	-	TGTGCCAGCAGTGACCCGAGGTGGGACAGCTATGGCTACACCTTC	CASSDPRWDSYGYTF
TRBV6-5	-	15	TRBJ2-3	-	TGTGCCAGCAGTTACTCGGGCAGGGTCACAGATACGCAGTATTTT	CASSYSGRVTDTQYF
TRBV5-1	-	16	TRBJ2-1	-	TGCGCCAGCAGCTTGGCCGGCTGGGGAGATGGCAATGAGCAGTTCTTC	CASSLAGWGDGNEQFF
TRBV19	-	14	TRBJ2-1	few	TGTGCCAGTAGTATAATAGGGCCGTACAATGAGCAGTTCTTC	CASSIIGPYNEQFF
TRBV4-1	TRBD1	15	TRBJ1-1	few	TGCGCCAGCAGCCCAGCGGGACAGGGAAGAACTGAAGCTTTCTTT	CASSPAGQGRTEAFF
TRBV7-8	-	18	TRBJ1-5	many	TGTGCCAGCAGCTTTTCACTAATCGACATTGAAAGCAATCAGCCCCAGCATTTT	CASSFSLIDIESNQPQHF
TRBV27	TRBD1	15	TRBJ1-3	few	TGTGCCAGTATGAGGGACAGGGGAGGTGGAAACACCATATATTTT	CASMRDRGGGNTIYF